The source of this TCR beta chain is a study of blood T cells in healthy people across ages. Germline loops: CDR1 SGDLS, CDR2 YYNGEE. Trimming shortened V by 2 bases and J by 9 bases, and 6 bases separated the two germline ends. The CDR3 is 12 residues long. Study-wide results and limits: Unsorted PBMC material precluded a definitive naive versus antigen-experienced comparison. Roughly linear age-related decline in beta diversity appeared, significant by age 40.

This clonotype was seen more than once but under ten times. The antigen is undetermined. A second PCR, run for about 7 to 11 cycles, used a sample-barcoded 5' primer plus a J-beta primer mix. With 12 random nucleotides, a template-switch adaptor tagged each individual cDNA molecule. Via MiXCR, TCRdb re-called the 5' RACE reads, giving one row per CDR3 protein. The table shows 710,000 or so distinct CDR3 sequences, with approximately 22% occurring only once. V gene TRBV9 combines with J gene TRBJ1-6; maybe TRBD1 (5 bases). The sample was blood. This TCR derives from a man in his 70s in good health. The chain's CDR3 is CASSVGGSPLHF. The CDR3 DNA is TGTGCCAGCAGCGTCGGGGGTTCACCCCTCCACTTT. Based on the CDR3 plus reference TRBV9 and TRBJ1-6, the full variable domain is DSGVTQTPKHLITATGQRVTLRCSPRSGDLSVYWYQQSLDQGLQFLIQYYNGEERAKGNILERFSAQQFPDLHSELNLSSLELGDSALYFCASSVGGSPLHFGNGTRLTVT.